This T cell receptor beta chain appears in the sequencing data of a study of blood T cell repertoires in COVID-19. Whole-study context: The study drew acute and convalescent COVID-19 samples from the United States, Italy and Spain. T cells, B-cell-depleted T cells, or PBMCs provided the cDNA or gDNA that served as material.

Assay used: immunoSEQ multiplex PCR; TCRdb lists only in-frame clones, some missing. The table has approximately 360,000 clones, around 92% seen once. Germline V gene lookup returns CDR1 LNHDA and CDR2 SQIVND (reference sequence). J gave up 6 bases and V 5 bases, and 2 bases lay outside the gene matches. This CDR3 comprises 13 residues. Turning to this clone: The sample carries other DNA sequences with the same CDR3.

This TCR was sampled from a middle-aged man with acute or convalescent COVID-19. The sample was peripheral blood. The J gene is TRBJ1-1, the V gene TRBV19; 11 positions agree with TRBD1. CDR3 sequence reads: CASSRDRGSEAFF. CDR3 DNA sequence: TGTGCCAGTAGTCGGGACAGGGGGTCTGAAGCTTTCTTT.